The 10 T cell receptor beta chains reported below all come from one sample, sequenced in a study of cytomegalovirus exposure and HLA in healthy donors (dated by TCRdb to the late 2010s). Library generation was performed with the immunoSEQ multiplex PCR assay. A mixture of 60 forward primers for TCR Vbeta segments and 13 reverse primers for TCR Jbeta segments was used in the multiplex PCR. Not all clones reach the TCRdb copy of this immuneACCESS table, which keeps in-frame sequences only. Checked studies attribute under half of the gap to unresolved V genes and leave the rest unexplained. This sample has under 300,000 clones in its table, and 86% of those were observed once. The leading ten clones occupy approximately 4.3% of the sample. Sequenced sample: PBMCs. The receptors derive from a man aged 40-49 years in good health and CMV-seropositive.

This chain uses TRBV5-4 with TRBJ2-5, with 8 positions matching TRBD2. The germline V gene encodes CDR1 SGHNT and CDR2 YYREEE (reference sequence). The V segment lost 0 bases and the J segment 4 bases; nucleotides outside the gene matches: 8. This CDR3 comprises 16 residues. Written as DNA, the CDR3 is TGTGCCAGCAGCTTGGCCGGCGGGAGGTGGGGAGAGACCCAGTACTTC. As protein: CASSLAGGRWGETQYF.

The chain has TRBV28 and TRBJ2-7, with TRBD1 as a possible D gene (5 bases). Trimming pared 3 bases from V and 0 bases from J, leaving 12 bases between. Looked up from germline, CDR1 is MDHEN and CDR2 is SYDVKM. The CDR3 length is 15 residues. The CDR3 spells CASSFSPGPSYEQYF. CDR3 nucleotide sequence: TGTGCCAGCAGTTTCTCGCCAGGGCCCTCCTACGAGCAGTACTTC.

The chain has TRBV6-1 and TRBJ2-6; a possible D gene is TRBD1 (5 bases). Germline loops: CDR1 MNHNS, CDR2 SASEGT. CDR3 size: 14 residues. Trimming cost V 1 base and J 8 bases, with 9 bases left between them. The CDR3 loop reads CASSEGPGTNVLTF. CDR3 in DNA: TGTGCCAGCAGTGAAGGTCCAGGGACCAACGTCCTGACTTTC.

V gene TRBV29-1 combines with J gene TRBJ1-2, with TRBD1 as a possible D gene (6 bases). Germline CDR1 reads SQVTM; CDR2 reads ANQGSEA. The germline V and J ends were trimmed by 7 bases and 4 bases, with 13 bases remaining between them. The CDR3 runs to 12 residues. As DNA, the CDR3 is TGCAGCGCTCCAGGGGAGGGCTATGGCTACACCTTC. It codes for CSAPGEGYGYTF. Supplemented by reference TRBV29-1 and TRBJ1-2, the full variable domain reads SAVISQKPSRDICQRGTSLTIQCQVDSQVTMMFWYRQQPGQSLTLIATANQGSEATYESGFVIDKFPISRPNLTFSTLTVSNMSPEDSSIYLCSAPGEGYGYTFGSGTRLTVV.

The V gene is TRBV7-2, the J gene TRBJ2-7, with 7 bases aligning to TRBD1. CDR1 is SGHTA and CDR2 is FQGNSA in the germline V gene. The J segment lost 5 bases and the V segment lost 4 bases, leaving 11 bases of the junction unmatched. The CDR3 has 15 amino acids. DNA of the CDR3: TGTGCCAGCAGCTCCTCCGGCCAGGGGGTACACGAGCAGTACTTC. Amino acid sequence: CASSSSGQGVHEQYF.

This clone appeared once. V and J are TRBV25-1 and TRBJ2-7, with D possibly being TRBD1 (6 bases). The germline gives CDR1 MGHDK, CDR2 SYGVNS. Trimming removed 5 bases from V and 3 bases from J, with 11 bases in between. CDR3 length: 13 residues. CDR3 in amino acids: CASSSGAGYEQYF. As DNA, the CDR3 is TGTGCCAGCAGTTCAGGGGCAGGCTACGAGCAGTACTTC.

In its sample, this clone was seen a few times. The genes are TRBV7-9 and TRBJ1-5; no reliable D call. The V end lost 1 base, the J end lost 7 bases, and 5 bases lay between the germline ends. The CDR3 is 12 amino acids. The germline V gene has CDR1 SEHNR and CDR2 FQNEAQ (reference sequence). The CDR3 DNA reads TGTGCCAGCAGCTTAGACATCCAGCCCCAGCATTTT. Protein: CASSLDIQPQHF.

This clone appeared once. The rearrangement joins TRBV23-1 to TRBJ2-1; TRBD2 aligns across 9 bases. TRBV23-1 is an ORF; its function is uncertain. J was trimmed by 3 bases and V by 10 bases; bases with no gene match: 7. The CDR3 contains 14 residues. This chain's CDR3 is CATLAGVGYNEQFF. The CDR3 nucleotides are TGCGCCACCTTAGCGGGAGTGGGCTACAATGAGCAGTTCTTC.

The CDR3 DNA is TGTGCCAGAAGGCCGGTGGGGGACAGGGAGGCCAATGAGCAGTTCTTC. Protein: CARRPVGDREANEQFF. The J gene is TRBJ2-1, the V gene TRBV2; 9 bases are shared with TRBD1. V shed 9 bases and J 6 bases; nucleotides not matched to a gene: 15. Germline V gene lookup returns CDR1 SNHLY and CDR2 FYNNEI. The CDR3 runs to 16 residues.

The chain carries TRBV28 and TRBJ2-7, with TRBD2 matching 13 bases. This CDR3 is 16 amino acids long. With 1 base clipped from V and 4 bases from J, the junction kept 4 bases outside the gene matches. Germline V gene sequence: CDR1 MDHEN, CDR2 SYDVKM. CDR3 sequence (DNA): TGTGCCAGCAGTTTATCCTGGACTAGCGGGAGATACGAGCAGTACTTC. It codes for CASSLSWTSGRYEQYF.